The 16 T cell receptor beta chains below come from one sample, sequenced in a study of control samples from healthy donors and cancer patients. Assay used: immunoSEQ multiplex PCR; TCRdb lists only in-frame clones, some missing. The sample consists of 150,000 to 200,000 clones, over 85% of them appearing once. The sequencing sample was made of blood. These receptors all come from a woman aged 60-75 years in good health.

The chain carries TRBV5-5 and TRBJ1-2; TRBD1 agrees at 8 bases. The V segment lost 0 bases and the J segment 2 bases; nucleotides outside the gene matches: 3. The CDR3 is 15 amino acids. CDR1 is SGHKS and CDR2 is YYEKEE in the germline V gene (reference sequence). CDR3: CASSLAPGGNYGYTF. DNA for the CDR3: TGTGCCAGCAGCTTGGCCCCAGGGGGCAACTATGGCTACACCTTC.

J is TRBJ2-7 and V is TRBV3-1 (or the pseudogene TRBV3-2); D gene unclear. CDR3 length equals 12 residues. Germline V gene lookup returns CDR1 LGHDT and CDR2 YNNKEL (reference sequence). The V and J ends lost 5 bases and 2 bases respectively, with 7 bases between them. CDR3 region: CASSSLPYEQYF. The CDR3 region has the DNA TGTGCCAGCAGCTCCCTTCCCTACGAGCAGTACTTC.

The genes are TRBV6-2 or TRBV6-3 and TRBJ1-6, with D maybe TRBD1 (5 bases). This CDR3 is built from 16 residues. Deletions cut 4 bases from V and 4 bases from J, with 14 bases between. Germline CDR1 and CDR2: MNHEY and SVGEGT. CDR3 region: CASSFTGTAYNSPLHF. As DNA, the CDR3 is TGTGCCAGCAGTTTCACCGGGACCGCGTATAATTCACCCCTCCACTTT.

This chain links TRBV16 with TRBJ2-7; possibly TRBD2 for D (5 bases). Germline V CDR1 and CDR2: KGHSY, FQNENV. The CDR3 has 15 amino acids. Trimming took 3 bases from V and 5 from J, leaving 17 bases between them. The CDR3 here is CASSHFDNFGNEQYF. The CDR3 DNA reads TGTGCCAGCAGCCACTTCGACAACTTCGGGAACGAGCAGTACTTC.

V usage is TRBV24-1 and J usage is TRBJ1-2; D remains unclear. Trimming took off 8 bases at V and 9 bases at J, with 30 bases between the two ends. Per germline, CDR1 KGHDR and CDR2 SFDVKD. The CDR3 consists of 17 residues. CDR3 DNA: TGTGCCACCAACCCAGAGGTGGTAACGAGGGTTTCTACTAGCTACACCTTC. It codes for CATNPEVVTRVSTSYTF.

This rearrangement joins TRBV15 to TRBJ2-5; 7 bases are a match to TRBD2. The germline V gene has CDR1 LNHNV and CDR2 YYDKDF (reference sequence). After removal of 5 bases from V and 4 bases from J, the junction contained 7 bases not matched to a gene. CDR3 length: 14 residues. The CDR3 DNA reads as TGTGCCACCAGCCCGGGGGGTTTATTAGAGACCCAGTACTTC. This codes for CATSPGGLLETQYF.

Regarding this clone: At one end the junction does not follow the germline gene, possibly because of a read error. The V and J genes are TRBV12-5 and TRBJ1-2, with 7 bases matching TRBD1. Germline assignment: CDR1 LGHNT and CDR2 FRNRAP. This CDR3 has 8 amino acids. The CDR3 nucleotides read TGTGCTAGTGGTACAGGGGCCTTC. Residues: CASGTGAF.

This chain links TRBV7-9 with TRBJ1-4; 8 bases line up with TRBD1. The CDR3 contains 15 residues. V was pared by 5 bases and J by 7 bases, with 9 bases of the junction left unmatched. The germline gives CDR1 SEHNR, CDR2 FQNEAQ (reference sequence). DNA of the CDR3: TGTGCCAGCAGCAAACTCCAGGGGGCCTTTGAAAAACTGTTTTTT. Its protein product is CASSKLQGAFEKLFF.

CDR3 residues: CASIYMGNTGELFF. DNA of the CDR3: TGTGCCAGCATCTACATGGGGAACACCGGGGAGCTGTTTTTT. The chain links TRBV7-9 to TRBJ2-2; D is unresolved. The germline V and J ends were trimmed by 7 bases and 1 base, with 10 bases remaining between them. The CDR3 has 14 amino acids. Germline CDR1 is SEHNR and CDR2 is FQNEAQ (reference sequence).

V usage is TRBV25-1 and J usage is TRBJ1-2, with D perhaps TRBD1 (5 bases). Germline V gene sequence: CDR1 MGHDK, CDR2 SYGVNS. The CDR3 contains 15 residues. V dropped 3 bases and J dropped 4 bases, with 15 bases sitting between them. For the CDR3, the DNA is TGTGCCAGCAGTGATTTTGGGGGTAATCCCTATGGCTACACCTTC. Translating gives CASSDFGGNPYGYTF.

The V and J genes are TRBV7-6 and TRBJ1-1, with D possibly matching TRBD1 (6 bases). The CDR3 runs 15 residues. The germline V gene encodes CDR1 SGHVS and CDR2 FNYEAQ. Trimming took off 5 bases at V and 3 bases at J, with 16 bases between the two ends. The CDR3 sequence is CASSLGGAGDTEAFF. The CDR3 nucleotides read TGTGCCAGCAGCCTTGGGGGGGCCGGGGACACTGAAGCTTTCTTT.

The chain links TRBV2 to TRBJ1-4; D is unclear. Trimming cost V 3 bases and J 14 bases, with 13 bases left between them. The CDR3 has 12 residues. CDR1 is SNHLY and CDR2 is FYNNEI in the germline V gene. The CDR3 nucleotides read TGTGCCAGCAGTGATGATACCGTCTGTCTGTTTTTT. Amino acids: CASSDDTVCLFF.

The rearrangement joins TRBV5-1 to TRBJ1-2; a possible D gene is TRBD1 (6 bases). Germline-derived CDR1 and CDR2 are SGHRS and YFSETQ. The germline V and J ends were trimmed by 4 bases and 6 bases, with 13 bases remaining between them. The CDR3 length is 13 residues. This chain's CDR3 is CASSPSGGHGYTF. The DNA for the CDR3 is TGCGCCAGCAGCCCAAGTGGGGGGCATGGCTACACCTTC.

This sequence joins TRBV27 and TRBJ2-1; 13 bases are a match to TRBD2. The trim removed 8 bases at V and 8 bases at J, leaving 6 bases unmatched. The germline V gene encodes CDR1 MNHEY and CDR2 SMNVEV (reference sequence). CDR3 length: 14 residues. Here the CDR3 reads CASRITSGGDEQFF. In DNA form, the CDR3 reads TGTGCCAGCCGTATAACTAGCGGGGGGGATGAGCAGTTCTTC.

The V call is TRBV5-3, the J call TRBJ1-1; D call uncertain. TRBV5-3 has ORF status, its function being uncertain. Trimming stripped 3 bases from V and 10 bases from J, with 7 bases between. This CDR3 region has 10 residues. CDR3 DNA sequence: TGTGCCAGAAGCTGGGCGGCAGCTTTCTTT. Translated, it gives CARSWAAAFF.

The gene calls are TRBV3-1 (or the pseudogene TRBV3-2) and TRBJ2-5, with D perhaps matching TRBD1 or TRBD2 (6 bases each). The CDR3 length is 14 residues. V shed 1 base and J shed 5 bases, with 11 bases lying between them. From germline, CDR1 is LGHDT and CDR2 YNNKEL (reference sequence). In DNA, the CDR3 is TGTGCCAGCAGCCAAGGACGGGGGCCTGAGACCCAGTACTTC. Translated, it gives CASSQGRGPETQYF.